This section outlines one T cell receptor beta chain sequence together with its context. What it binds is unknown. J was trimmed by 8 bases and V by 1 base; bases with no gene match: 7. CDR1 MGHRA and CDR2 YSYEKL come from the germline V gene. This CDR3 is 15 amino acids long. Several immunoSEQ plates held equal portions of the genomic DNA taken from each subset. Clones were read by immunoSEQ multiplex PCR, and TCRdb kept only the in-frame ones, dropping some. In the table there are about 2.1 million clones, roughly 95% of which are singletons. The source of the sample is a study of shared clonotypes between healthy human individuals. Study-wide findings and caveats: Unshared clonotypes carried lower generation probabilities than those common to all four donors. Estimated richness values were generally larger in naive subsets than in memory subsets. The study sampled only blood, and tissue repertoires likely differ.

Positive CCR7 selection of CD45RO-negative cells yielded the naive CD8 cells, and terminally differentiated effector memory CD45RA+ cells were excluded. The material sequenced was naive CD8+ T cells from PBMCs. The sequence derives from a man in his late teens or twenties in good health. Some clones in this sample may be carry-over from other donors' samples. This rearrangement joins TRBV4-1 to TRBJ2-1, with 8 bases lining up with TRBD1. The CDR3, as DNA: TGCGCCAGCAGCCAAGCGCGGACAGGGTTATATGAGCAGTTCTTC. Amino acid sequence: CASSQARTGLYEQFF.